These 14 T cell receptor beta chains came from one sample sequenced in a study of T cells expressing NK-cell markers. TCRdb re-called the 5' RACE reads; every CDR3 protein appears as one record, without DNA. With some 140,000 distinct CDR3 sequences in the sample, the ten largest clones hold around 35%. Source material: blood T cells: a sorted CD56 or NKG2C T cell subset, CD4+ or CD8+ T cells, or bulk PBMC T cells (not recorded which). The receptors were gathered from a woman between 50 and 59 years old in good health.

This sequence joins TRBV3-1 and TRBJ2-7. CDR3 length: 11 amino acids. Germline-derived CDR1 and CDR2 are LGHDT and YNNKEL (reference sequence). CDR3 region: CASSQGSEQYF.

The V gene is TRBV4-1, the J gene TRBJ1-2. Germline V gene sequence: CDR1 MGHRA, CDR2 YSYEKL. The CDR3 loop spans 17 amino acids. Here the CDR3 reads CASSRIIWVMRPDGYTF.

The rearrangement joins TRBV24-1 to TRBJ2-2; the TCRdb D gene call, TRBD2, has no DNA to confirm it. This CDR3 comprises 19 residues. CDR1 KGHDR and CDR2 SFDVKD come from the germline V gene. CDR3 sequence reads: CATSEGTSGPQPNTGELFF.

This rearrangement joins TRBV28 to TRBJ2-5. Per the germline V gene, CDR1 is MDHEN and CDR2 is SYDVKM. The CDR3 is made up of 14 amino acids. The CDR3 sequence: CASSPRGRGETQYF.

V is TRBV4-1 and J is TRBJ2-2. Germline values: CDR1 MGHRA, CDR2 YSYEKL. The CDR3 extends over 11 amino acids. The CDR3 here is CASSETGELFF.

The CDR3 is CASSYLPSGAQGTDTQYF. The rearrangement links TRBV6-6 to TRBJ2-3; TCRdb's D call of TRBD2 is untestable without DNA. The CDR3 contains 18 residues. Germline CDR1 MNHNY, CDR2 SVGAGI (reference sequence).

This chain connects TRBV7-9 to TRBJ2-2; TCRdb indicates TRBD2, and absent DNA this call remains unverified. This CDR3 comprises 17 residues. CDR1 and CDR2 from the germline V gene are SEHNR and FQNEAQ (reference sequence). The CDR3 here is CASSTTLAGGRTGELFF.

The chain recombines TRBV21-1 with TRBJ2-5; TCRdb outputs TRBD2, but without DNA this stays unchecked. TRBV21-1 is designated a pseudogene. This CDR3 contains 15 residues. The CDR3 spells CASGGLAGQEETQYF.

This rearrangement joins TRBV9 to TRBJ2-3; there is no DNA to check the TCRdb D call of TRBD2. The CDR3 is made up of 14 amino acids. Per germline, CDR1 SGDLS and CDR2 YYNGEE. CDR3 protein: CASGSGSATDTQYF.

V usage is TRBV5-1 and J usage is TRBJ1-2; checking the TCRdb D call of TRBD1 is not possible without DNA. Germline values: CDR1 SGHRS, CDR2 YFSETQ. CDR3 length: 17 residues. The CDR3 spells CASSLAKRDRGSDGYTF.

The genes are TRBV7-3 and TRBJ2-1; TCRdb returns TRBD2, unconfirmable since there is no DNA. Germline V gene sequence: CDR1 SGHTA, CDR2 FQGTGA. CDR3 length: 14 residues. CDR3 sequence: CASSHGLAQDEQFF.

The rearrangement joins TRBV30 to TRBJ2-7; TCRdb proposes TRBD2, but this gene call is untestable without DNA. The CDR3 consists of 14 residues. The germline V gene has CDR1 GTSNPN and CDR2 SVGIG (reference sequence). The CDR3 here is CAWSPGTSNYEQYF.

The J gene is TRBJ1-1, the V gene TRBV4-1; TCRdb proposes TRBD1, but this gene call is untestable without DNA. CDR3 length: 15 residues. The germline V gene encodes CDR1 MGHRA and CDR2 YSYEKL. CDR3 in amino acids: CASSQDRGLDTEAFF.

The gene calls are TRBV4-1 and TRBJ2-2; TCRdb proposes TRBD1, but this gene call is untestable without DNA. The germline CDR1 and CDR2 sequences are MGHRA and YSYEKL. The CDR3 runs to 16 residues. CDR3 loop: CASSQLGTANTGELFF.